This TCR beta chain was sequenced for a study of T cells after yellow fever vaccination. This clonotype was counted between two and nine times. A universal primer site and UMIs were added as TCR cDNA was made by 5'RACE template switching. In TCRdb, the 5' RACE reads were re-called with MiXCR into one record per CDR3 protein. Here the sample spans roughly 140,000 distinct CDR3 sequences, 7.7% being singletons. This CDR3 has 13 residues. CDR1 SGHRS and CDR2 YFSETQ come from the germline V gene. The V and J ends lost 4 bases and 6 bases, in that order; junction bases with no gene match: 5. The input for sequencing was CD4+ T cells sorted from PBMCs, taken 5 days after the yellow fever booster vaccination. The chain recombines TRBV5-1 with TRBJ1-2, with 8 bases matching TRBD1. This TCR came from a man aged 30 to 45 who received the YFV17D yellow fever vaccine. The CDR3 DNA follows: TGCGCCAGCAGCCTGGACAGGGAGGATGGCTACACCTTC. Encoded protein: CASSLDREDGYTF.